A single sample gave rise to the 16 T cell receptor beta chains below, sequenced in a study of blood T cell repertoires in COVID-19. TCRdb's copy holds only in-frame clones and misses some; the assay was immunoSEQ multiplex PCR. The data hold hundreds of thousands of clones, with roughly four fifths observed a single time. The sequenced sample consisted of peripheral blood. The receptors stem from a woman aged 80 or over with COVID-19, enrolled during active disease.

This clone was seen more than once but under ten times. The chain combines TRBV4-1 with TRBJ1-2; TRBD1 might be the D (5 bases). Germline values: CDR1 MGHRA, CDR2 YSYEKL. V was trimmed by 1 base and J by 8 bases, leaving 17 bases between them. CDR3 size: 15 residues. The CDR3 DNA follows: TGCGCCAGCAGCCAAGCTCAACAGGTTGGTAGAGGCTACACCTTC. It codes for CASSQAQQVGRGYTF.

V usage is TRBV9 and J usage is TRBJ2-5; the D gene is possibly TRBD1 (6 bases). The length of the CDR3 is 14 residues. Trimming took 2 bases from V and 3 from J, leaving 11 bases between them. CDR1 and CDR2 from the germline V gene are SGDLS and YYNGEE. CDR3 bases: TGTGCCAGCAGCGTTACAGGGCGTGAAGAGACCCAGTACTTC. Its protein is CASSVTGREETQYF.

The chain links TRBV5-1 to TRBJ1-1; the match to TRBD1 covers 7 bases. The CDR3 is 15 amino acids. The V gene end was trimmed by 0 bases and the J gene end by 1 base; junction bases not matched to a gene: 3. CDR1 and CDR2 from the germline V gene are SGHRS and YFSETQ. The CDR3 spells CASSLEGAANTEAFF. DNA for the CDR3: TGCGCCAGCAGCTTGGAGGGGGCAGCGAACACTGAAGCTTTCTTT.

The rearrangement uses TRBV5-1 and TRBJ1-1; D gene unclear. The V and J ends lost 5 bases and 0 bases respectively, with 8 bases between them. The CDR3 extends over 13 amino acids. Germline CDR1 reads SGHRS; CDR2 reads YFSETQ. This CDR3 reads CASSSQLNTEAFF. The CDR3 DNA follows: TGCGCCAGCAGTTCCCAGTTGAACACTGAAGCTTTCTTT.

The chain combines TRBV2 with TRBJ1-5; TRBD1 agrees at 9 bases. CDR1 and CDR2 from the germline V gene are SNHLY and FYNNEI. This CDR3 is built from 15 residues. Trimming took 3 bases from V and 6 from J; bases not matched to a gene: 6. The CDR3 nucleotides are TGTGCCAGCAGTGACAGAGGACAGGGGAGTCAGCCCCAGCATTTT. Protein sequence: CASSDRGQGSQPQHF. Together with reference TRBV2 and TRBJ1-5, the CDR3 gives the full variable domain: EPEVTQTPSHQVTQMGQEVILRCVPISNHLYFYWYRQILGQKVEFLVSFYNNEISEKSEIFDDQFSVERPDGSNFTLKIRSTKLEDSAMYFCASSDRGQGSQPQHFGDGTRLSIL.

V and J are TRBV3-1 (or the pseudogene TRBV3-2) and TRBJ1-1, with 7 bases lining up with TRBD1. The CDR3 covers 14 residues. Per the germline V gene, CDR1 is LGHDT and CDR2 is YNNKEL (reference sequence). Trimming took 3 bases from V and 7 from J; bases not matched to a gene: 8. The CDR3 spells CASSQQGVLSEAFF. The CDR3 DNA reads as TGTGCCAGCAGCCAGCAGGGGGTCCTAAGTGAAGCTTTCTTT.

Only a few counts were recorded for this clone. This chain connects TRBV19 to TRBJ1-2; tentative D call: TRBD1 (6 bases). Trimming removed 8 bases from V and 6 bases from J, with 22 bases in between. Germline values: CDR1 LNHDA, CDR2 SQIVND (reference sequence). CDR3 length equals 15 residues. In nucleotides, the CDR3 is TGTGCCAGTCAGACCTTAGGACAGCCCGTCCATGGCTACACCTTC. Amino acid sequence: CASQTLGQPVHGYTF. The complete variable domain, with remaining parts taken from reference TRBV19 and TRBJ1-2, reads DGGITQSPKYLFRKEGQNVTLSCEQNLNHDAMYWYRQDPGQGLRLIYYSQIVNDFQKGDIAEGYSVSREKKESFPLTVTSAQKNPTAFYLCASQTLGQPVHGYTFGSGTRLTVV.

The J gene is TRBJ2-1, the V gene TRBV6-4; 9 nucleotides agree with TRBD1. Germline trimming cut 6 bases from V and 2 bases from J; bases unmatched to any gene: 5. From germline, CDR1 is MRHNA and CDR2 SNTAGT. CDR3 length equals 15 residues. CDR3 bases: TGTGCCAGCAGCCCGGGACAGGGTCCCTACAATGAGCAGTTCTTC. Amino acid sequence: CASSPGQGPYNEQFF.

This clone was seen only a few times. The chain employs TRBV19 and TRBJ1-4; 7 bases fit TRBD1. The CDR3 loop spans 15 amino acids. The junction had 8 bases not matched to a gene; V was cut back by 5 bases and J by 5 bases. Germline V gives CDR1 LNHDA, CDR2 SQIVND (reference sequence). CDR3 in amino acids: CASSVRDRRNEKLFF. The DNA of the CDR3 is TGTGCCAGTAGTGTCCGGGACAGACGGAATGAAAAACTGTTTTTT.

CDR3 sequence reads: CASSLGVTGIEKLFF. As DNA, the CDR3 is TGTGCCAGCAGCTTAGGGGTCACAGGGATCGAAAAACTGTTTTTT. This chain uses TRBV7-6 with TRBJ1-4; tentative D call: TRBD1 (6 bases). The germline CDR1 and CDR2 sequences are SGHVS and FNYEAQ. The CDR3 is made up of 15 amino acids. Trimming took off 1 base at V and 8 bases at J, with 14 bases between the two ends.

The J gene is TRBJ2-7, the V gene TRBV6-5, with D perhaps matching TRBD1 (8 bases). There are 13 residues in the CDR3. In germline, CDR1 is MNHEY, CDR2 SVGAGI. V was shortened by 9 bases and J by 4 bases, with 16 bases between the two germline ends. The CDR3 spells CASFTGGLYEQYF. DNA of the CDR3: TGTGCCAGTTTCACAGGGGGACTATACGAGCAGTACTTC.

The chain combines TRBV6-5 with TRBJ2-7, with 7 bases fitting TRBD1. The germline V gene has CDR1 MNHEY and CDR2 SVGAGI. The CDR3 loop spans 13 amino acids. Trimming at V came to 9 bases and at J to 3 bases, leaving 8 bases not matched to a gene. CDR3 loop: CASRGTVVYEQYF. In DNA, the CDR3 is TGTGCCAGTAGGGGGACAGTGGTCTACGAGCAGTACTTC.

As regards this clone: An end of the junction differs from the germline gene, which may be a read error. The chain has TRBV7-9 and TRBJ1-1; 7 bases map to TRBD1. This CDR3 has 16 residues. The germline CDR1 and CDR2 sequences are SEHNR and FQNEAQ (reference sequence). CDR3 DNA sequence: TGTGCCAGTAGCTCCCGGACAGGCGCCCTGGGAACTGAAGCTTTCTTT. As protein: CASSSRTGALGTEAFF.

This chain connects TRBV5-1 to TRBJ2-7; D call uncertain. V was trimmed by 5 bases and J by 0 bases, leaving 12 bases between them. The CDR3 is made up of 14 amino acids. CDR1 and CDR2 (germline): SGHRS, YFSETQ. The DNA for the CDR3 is TGCGCCAGCAGGAGAACCATTAACTCCTACGAGCAGTACTTC. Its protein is CASRRTINSYEQYF. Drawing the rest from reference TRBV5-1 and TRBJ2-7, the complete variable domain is KAGVTQTPRYLIKTRGQQVTLSCSPISGHRSVSWYQQTPGQGLQFLFEYFSETQRNKGNFPGRFSGRQFSNSRSEMNVSTLELGDSALYLCASRRTINSYEQYFGPGTRLTVT.

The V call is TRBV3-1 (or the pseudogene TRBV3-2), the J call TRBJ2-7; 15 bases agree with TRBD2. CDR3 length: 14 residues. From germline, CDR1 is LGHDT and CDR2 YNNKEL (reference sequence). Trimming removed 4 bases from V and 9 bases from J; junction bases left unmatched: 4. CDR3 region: CASSRTSGGVVQYF. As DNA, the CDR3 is TGTGCCAGCAGCCGGACTAGCGGGGGGGTTGTGCAGTACTTC.

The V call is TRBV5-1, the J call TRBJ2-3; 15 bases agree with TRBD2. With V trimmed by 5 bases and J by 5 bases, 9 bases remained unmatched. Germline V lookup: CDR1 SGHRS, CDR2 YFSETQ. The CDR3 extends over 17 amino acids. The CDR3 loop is CASRWTSGRASRDTQYF. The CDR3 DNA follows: TGCGCCAGCAGATGGACTAGCGGGAGGGCGTCTAGAGATACGCAGTATTTT.